This TCR beta chain comes out of a study of blood T cell repertoires in COVID-19. Original analysis: Quantification of nucleated cells was approximated via reference gene primer amplification. Method: immunoSEQ multiplex PCR; TCRdb's copy keeps in-frame clones and lacks some. The DNA gave D and trimming, while V, J and clone size come from that table. Of 210,000 or so clones in the sample, about 91% are singletons; the top ten hold 4% to 5.5%. This CDR3 region has 16 residues. CDR1 and CDR2 from the germline V gene are MGHRA and YSYEKL. Trimming removed 1 base at V and 2 bases at J, with 13 bases between.

The gene calls are TRBV4-1 and TRBJ2-3; D unclear. The TCR sequence derives from a woman in her forties with acute or convalescent COVID-19. Sequenced material: peripheral blood. The CDR3 DNA sequence: TGCGCCAGCAGCCAAGGAACTACCCGATACACAGATACGCAGTATTTT. Encoded protein: CASSQGTTRYTDTQYF.